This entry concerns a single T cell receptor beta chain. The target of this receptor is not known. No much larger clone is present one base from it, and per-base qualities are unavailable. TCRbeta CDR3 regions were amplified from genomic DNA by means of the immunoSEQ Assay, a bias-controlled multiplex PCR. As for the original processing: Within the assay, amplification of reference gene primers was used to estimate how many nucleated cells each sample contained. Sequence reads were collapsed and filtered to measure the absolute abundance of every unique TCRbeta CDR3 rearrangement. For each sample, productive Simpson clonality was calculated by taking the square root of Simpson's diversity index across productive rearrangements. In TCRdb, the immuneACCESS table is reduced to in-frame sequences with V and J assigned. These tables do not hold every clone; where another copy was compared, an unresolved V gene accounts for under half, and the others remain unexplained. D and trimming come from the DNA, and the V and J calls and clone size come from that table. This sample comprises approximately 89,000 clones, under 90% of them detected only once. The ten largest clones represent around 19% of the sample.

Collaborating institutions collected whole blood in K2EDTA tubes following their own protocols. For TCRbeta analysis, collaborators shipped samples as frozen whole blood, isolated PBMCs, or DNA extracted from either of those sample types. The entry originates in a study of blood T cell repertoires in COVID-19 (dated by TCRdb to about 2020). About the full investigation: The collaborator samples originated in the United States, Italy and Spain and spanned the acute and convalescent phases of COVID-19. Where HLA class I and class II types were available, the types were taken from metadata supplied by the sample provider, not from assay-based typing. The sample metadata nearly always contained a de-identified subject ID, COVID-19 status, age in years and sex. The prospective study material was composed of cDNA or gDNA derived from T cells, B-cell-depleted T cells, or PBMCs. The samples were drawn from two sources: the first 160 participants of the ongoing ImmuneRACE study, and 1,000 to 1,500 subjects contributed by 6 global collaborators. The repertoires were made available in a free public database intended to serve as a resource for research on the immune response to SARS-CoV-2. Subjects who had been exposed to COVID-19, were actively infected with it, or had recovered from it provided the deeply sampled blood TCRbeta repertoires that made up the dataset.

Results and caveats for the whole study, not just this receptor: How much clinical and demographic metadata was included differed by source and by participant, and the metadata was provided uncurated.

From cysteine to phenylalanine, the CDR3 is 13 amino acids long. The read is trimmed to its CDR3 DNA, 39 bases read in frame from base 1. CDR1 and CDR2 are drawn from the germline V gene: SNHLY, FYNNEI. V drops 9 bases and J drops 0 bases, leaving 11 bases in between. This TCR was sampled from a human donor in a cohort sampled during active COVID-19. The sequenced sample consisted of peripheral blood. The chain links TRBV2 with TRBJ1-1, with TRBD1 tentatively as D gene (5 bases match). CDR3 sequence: CASVKGMNTEAFF. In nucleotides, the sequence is TGTGCCAGTGTTAAGGGGATGAACACTGAAGCTTTCTTT.